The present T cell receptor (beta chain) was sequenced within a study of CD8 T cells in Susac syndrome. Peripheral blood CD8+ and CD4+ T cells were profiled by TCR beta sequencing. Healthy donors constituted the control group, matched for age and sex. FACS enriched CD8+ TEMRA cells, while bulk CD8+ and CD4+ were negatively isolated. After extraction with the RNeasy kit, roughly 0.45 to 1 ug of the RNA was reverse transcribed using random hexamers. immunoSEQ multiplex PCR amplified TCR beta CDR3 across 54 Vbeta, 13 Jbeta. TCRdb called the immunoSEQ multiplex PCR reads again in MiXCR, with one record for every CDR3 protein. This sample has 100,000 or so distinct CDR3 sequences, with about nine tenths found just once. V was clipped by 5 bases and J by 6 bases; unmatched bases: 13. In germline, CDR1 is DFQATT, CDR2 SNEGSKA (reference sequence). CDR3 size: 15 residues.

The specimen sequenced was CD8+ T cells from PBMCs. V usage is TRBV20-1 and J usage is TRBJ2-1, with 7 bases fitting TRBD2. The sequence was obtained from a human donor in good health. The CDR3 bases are TGCAGTGCTGTCCCAGCGGGAAGCCCGATCAATGAGCAGTTCTTC. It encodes CSAVPAGSPINEQFF.